The next 9 T cell receptor beta chains were all read from a single sample in a study of vaccination effects on CD4 cells after COVID-19. Before sequencing, viral peptide pools were used by the ViraFEST assay to expand antigen-specific CD4+ T cells. The authors isolated CD4+ T cells after about eleven days of culture. A positive SARS-CoV-2 PCR test fell between March and December 2020. Sequenced by immunoSEQ multiplex PCR; TCRdb stores in-frame clones only, minus some. The top ten clones hold approximately 16% of a sample with about 26,000 clones, 75% to 85% of them seen once. These receptors have no identified antigens. Specimen: CD4+ T cells from PBMCs cultured with HCoV-NL63 spike peptides, collected before COVID-19 vaccination. The receptors come from a human donor who had a prior SARS-CoV-2 infection.

There are a few counts of this clone. CDR3 nucleotides: TGTGCCAGCACCACGGGCACTCCAGGCCCCGGGATGGAGCAGTACTTC. Translation gives CASTTGTPGPGMEQYF. This rearrangement joins TRBV5-6 to TRBJ2-7; TRBD2 might be the D (5 bases). Trimming took off 6 bases at V and 7 bases at J, with 26 bases between the two ends. The length of the CDR3 is 16 residues. Looked up from germline, CDR1 is SGHDT and CDR2 is YYEEEE. The variable domain in full, completed from reference TRBV5-6 and TRBJ2-7, reads DAGVTQSPTHLIKTRGQQVTLRCSPKSGHDTVSWYQQALGQGPQFIFQYYEEEERQRGNFPDRFSGHQFPNYSSELNVNALLLGDSALYLCASTTGTPGPGMEQYFGPGTRLTVT.

V and J are TRBV14 and TRBJ2-4; TRBD1 matches at 8 bases. Per the germline V gene, CDR1 is SGHDN and CDR2 is FVKESK. CDR3 length: 16 residues. Losses at the gene ends were 6 bases for V and 0 bases for J; bases not matched to a gene: 7. The CDR3 reads CASSMGRGLAKNIQYF. DNA of the CDR3: TGTGCCAGCAGTATGGGCAGGGGGCTAGCCAAAAACATTCAGTACTTC. Full variable domain (missing parts from reference TRBV14 and TRBJ2-4): EAGVTQFPSHSVIEKGQTVTLRCDPISGHDNLYWYRRVMGKEIKFLLHFVKESKQDESGMPNNRFLAERTGGTYSTLKVQPAELEDSGVYFCASSMGRGLAKNIQYFGAGTRLSVL.

The chain has TRBV7-2 and TRBJ2-5; 11 bases match TRBD1. The CDR3 is 15 residues long. The V gene's germline CDR1 is SGHTA and CDR2 FQGNSA. The junction had 5 bases not matched to a gene; V was cut back by 2 bases and J by 6 bases. CDR3 amino acids: CASSLSGTGGKTQYF. DNA for the CDR3: TGTGCCAGCAGCTTAAGTGGGACAGGGGGGAAGACCCAGTACTTC.

This chain joins TRBV4-3 and TRBJ2-2; D possibly corresponds to TRBD1 (5 bases). V lost 2 bases and J lost 2, with 9 bases in between. The CDR3 is 15 amino acids. The germline CDR1 and CDR2 sequences are LGHNA and YSLEER. The CDR3 loop is CASSQQTVNTGELFF. Here the CDR3 DNA reads TGCGCCAGCAGCCAACAGACAGTTAACACCGGGGAGCTGTTTTTT.

The chain has TRBV7-8 and TRBJ2-5; D unclear. The V gene lost 1 base and the J gene lost 1 base, with 10 bases spanning the gap. The CDR3 loop spans 15 amino acids. CDR1 is SGHVS, CDR2 FQNEAQ, per germline. The CDR3 spells CASSLVTWVQETQYF. For the CDR3, the DNA is TGTGCCAGCAGCTTAGTTACTTGGGTCCAAGAGACCCAGTACTTC.

This sequence joins TRBV2 and TRBJ2-7; 9 nucleotides align to TRBD1. The J segment lost 7 bases and the V segment lost 5 bases, leaving 12 bases of the junction unmatched. This CDR3 comprises 15 residues. Germline CDR1 SNHLY, CDR2 FYNNEI. CDR3 sequence reads: CASSRAMTGGIEQYF. DNA for the CDR3: TGTGCCAGCAGTCGCGCCATGACAGGGGGGATTGAGCAGTACTTC.

The V and J genes are TRBV5-1 and TRBJ2-2; D may be TRBD2 (6 bases). The CDR3 contains 13 residues. The germline V gene has CDR1 SGHRS and CDR2 YFSETQ. V was pared by 4 bases and J by 4 bases, with 8 bases between. The CDR3 is CASSGGVTGELFF. The CDR3 region has the DNA TGCGCCAGCAGCGGAGGGGTCACCGGGGAGCTGTTTTTT.

The V call is TRBV18, the J call TRBJ1-2; the D is unclear. CDR3 length equals 13 residues. From germline, CDR1 is KGHSH and CDR2 LQKENI. Deletions cut 3 bases from V and 1 base from J, with 6 bases between. The DNA for the CDR3 is TGTGCCAGCTCACCTTCTGATAACTATGGCTACACCTTC. This codes for CASSPSDNYGYTF.

The rearrangement links TRBV30 to TRBJ1-3; D call uncertain. Germline values: CDR1 GTSNPN, CDR2 SVGIG (reference sequence). This CDR3 has 16 amino acids. V lost 2 bases and J 0 bases, leaving 14 bases between the germline ends. This CDR3 reads CAWSWLWGSSGNTIYF. The CDR3, as DNA: TGTGCCTGGAGTTGGCTATGGGGAAGCTCTGGAAACACCATATATTTT.